A selection of T cell receptor beta chains follows, all from one sample in a study of shared clonotypes between healthy human individuals. Using immunoSEQ multiplex PCR, the repertoire was profiled, and TCRdb retains in-frame clones only, with some absent. The sample lists 950,000 to 1,100,000 clones; around 75% were seen once. Sequenced sample: memory CD4+ T cells sorted from blood. The receptors here all came from a man aged 18 to 30 in good health. Both conserved end residues are trimmed from each CDR3. The D gene is left open where the match is weak. A clone size is listed for some rows: how often the clone was seen (once, few, many), or a class if it is expanded.

CDR3 | V | D | size | J
AWSASPLARDETQY | TRBV30 | NA | once | TRBJ2-5
ASKLGQGVDTQY | TRBV19 | TRBD1 | NA | TRBJ2-3
ASSKGRVYGYT | TRBV5-4 | NA | NA | TRBJ1-2
ASSYPGAGGHADTQY | TRBV5-6 | TRBD2 | NA | TRBJ2-3
ASRQGQAGELF | TRBV28 | NA | once | TRBJ2-2
SVELAGSYEQY | TRBV29-1 | TRBD2 | NA | TRBJ2-7
ASSFLREGSHEQF | TRBV5-1 | TRBD2 | NA | TRBJ2-1
ASTRDLLATDTQY | TRBV5-4 | NA | NA | TRBJ2-3
ASSSLTGETQY | TRBV5-1 | TRBD1 | NA | TRBJ2-5
ATSRPQTSGTPEQF | TRBV15 | TRBD2 | NA | TRBJ2-1
ASSLSRQSYEQY | TRBV27 | NA | NA | TRBJ2-7
ASSEREGFSYGYT | TRBV6-1 | NA | few | TRBJ1-2
ASSPRAGSPYEQY | TRBV5-1 | NA | NA | TRBJ2-7
ASSVGRSGTEAF | TRBV5-1 | NA | NA | TRBJ1-1
ASSALAGGPTDTQY | TRBV7-8 | TRBD2 | few | TRBJ2-3
ASSPRQGRGEKLF | TRBV2 | TRBD1 | NA | TRBJ1-4
ASNADRGVHEQY | TRBV2 | TRBD1 | NA | TRBJ2-7
ASSRENYEQY | TRBV19 | NA | few | TRBJ2-7
ATSREIGGFNEQF | TRBV15 | NA | few | TRBJ2-1
ASSELAGGNNEQF | TRBV28 | TRBD2 | NA | TRBJ2-1
ASSFRSGGNTIY | TRBV27 | NA | few | TRBJ1-3
ASSESGSVSTDTQY | TRBV9 | TRBD2 | NA | TRBJ2-3
ASSLGQGRETQY | TRBV5-1 | NA | many | TRBJ2-5
ASSDERGGGDTQY | TRBV6-1 | TRBD2 | NA | TRBJ2-3
ASSLTLTTSYGYT | TRBV5-1 | NA | NA | TRBJ1-2
ASREDLTDYEQY | TRBV6-6 | NA | NA | TRBJ2-7
ASSQDPGTGTYEQY | TRBV4-3 | TRBD1 | NA | TRBJ2-7
ASSDSGGADTQY | TRBV6-4 | TRBD2 | few | TRBJ2-3
ASSSRTSFDWDEQF | TRBV11-2 | TRBD2 | NA | TRBJ2-1
ASSQGGVGQPQH | TRBV4-2 | NA | NA | TRBJ1-5
ASARDRAQPQH | TRBV6-4 | TRBD1 | few | TRBJ1-5
ASSLSSGGSGTSEHNEQF | TRBV2 | TRBD2 | NA | TRBJ2-1
ASSSSTARPQH | TRBV6-6 | NA | NA | TRBJ1-5